This T cell receptor (beta chain) was identified during a study of shared clonotypes between healthy human individuals (dated by TCRdb to about 2020). About the study as a whole: The cohort included three men and two women between 18 and 49 years of age. Libraries were prepared and TCR repertoires were sequenced by different laboratories using diverse techniques, in order to increase sequencing depth and limit assay-specific biases. Leukapheresis yielded between about 0.94 and 9 billion PBMCs per donor. To estimate repertoire size and how much clonotypes are shared between individuals, the study performed deep sequencing of blood TCR repertoires from a handful of healthy adults. For each donor, CD4 naive and CD4 memory were each given three plates, CD8 naive was given two plates, and CD8 memory was given one plate. What the work shows at the level of the full study, not this receptor alone: Even with the large sequencing depth, rarefaction of the sorted-subset datasets indicated that sequencing was incomplete. Pairwise subsampling led to the expectation that sequencing depth would affect the degree of clonotype sharing among donors. When a handful of donors were compared, the shared fraction of clonotypes was about 5.2% for naive CD4, less than 4% for naive CD8, 2% to 2.5% for memory CD4, and 0.35% to 0.4% for memory CD8. The small number of donors limited the genetic and exposure-history diversity represented. Sampling was restricted to blood, and TCR repertoires in tissue are likely to differ from TCR repertoires in blood. Naive subsets generally had larger estimated clonotype richness than memory subsets. Compared with non-shared clonotypes, clonotypes shared by all four sorted-subset donors had higher generation probabilities.

According to the germline V gene, CDR1 reads SGHRS and CDR2 reads YFSETQ. Trimming takes 0 bases from V and 2 bases from J, and the germline ends sit 6 bases apart. The CDR3, from cysteine to phenylalanine, totals 15 residues. CDR3 DNA is the only sequence kept; it has 45 bases, read in frame from the first base. Using the deep immunoSEQ assay, multiplex PCR amplified TCR CDR3 regions from genomic DNA. Extracted genomic DNA from each cell subset was spread evenly across all wells of several immunoSEQ 96-well plates, with each plate serving as a replicate. For sorted subsets, roughly 200 ng genomic DNA, equal to about 30,000 T cell genomes, was loaded into each replicate PCR. Purified libraries were quantified with a Qubit 3.0 fluorometer, sized on a Bioanalyzer 2100, and re-quantified with the KAPA Library Quantification kit. A separate single-read 150-cycle Illumina NextSeq 550 flow cell was used to sequence each immunoSEQ 96-well plate. On the authors' methods: The immunoSEQ output contained only junctional sequences without quality scores, so filtering could not match that applied to full-length reads. Sequences were annotated with PyIR, a Python wrapper for IgBLAST v1.9, using IMGT germline references to assign V/J genes and CDR3. Any read was removed if the V/J assignment was weak (E-value above 1e-6), the CDR3 was missing, or the read contained stop codons, out-of-frame junctions, or ambiguous translated residues. V3J clonotypes were defined by identical inferred V gene, J gene, and CDR3 amino acid sequence. Percentage overlap between repertoires was calculated by dividing the number of shared unique clonotypes by the size of the smaller repertoire. Richness of each repertoire was evaluated using RTK rarefaction, the Chao1 estimator, and Recon v2.1 estimates of unobserved clonotypes. Generation probabilities for all TCRbeta clonotypes obtained by the gDNA method from a handful of donors were computed using OLGA. The table was pulled from immuneACCESS by TCRdb, which kept in-frame rearrangements only. Such tables lose some clones; where checked, under half of the loss comes from unresolved V genes, and the rest has no known cause. The D gene and trimming were derived from the DNA, and the V and J assignments and clone size from that table. For this sample the table gives about 1.1 million clones, of which approximately 80% were detected only once. Together, the top ten hold almost 0.9% of the sample.

Worth noting for this clone: Its antigen is currently not known. Base qualities are missing; no much larger clone stands one base away. This sample also contains other DNA sequences that code for the same CDR3.

Healthy HIV-negative adults with no recently reported acute infections or vaccinations were included as donors. All donors were Caucasian adults living in Nashville, Tennessee, USA. CD4+ T cells were enriched by magnetic negative selection; naive cells were then positively selected on CD45RA, and the negative fraction formed the memory subset. Blood was collected by leukapheresis, and PBMCs were isolated by Ficoll-Histopaque density gradient centrifugation and then cryopreserved in liquid nitrogen vapor phase. Purity and quantity of every magnetically sorted T cell population were checked by analytical flow cytometry. Genomic DNA was isolated from every sorted fraction and measured by UV absorbance on a Nanodrop 2000c.

Sequencing was performed on memory CD4+ T cells from PBMCs. In light of the paper, this sample's cell subset or site label describes: CD45RA-negative fraction. The clonotype originates from a man aged 18-30 years in good health. Some clones in this sample may be carry-over from other donors' samples. The V and J genes are TRBV5-1 and TRBJ2-6; a confident D gene designation cannot be given. CDR3 loop: CASSLGPAGANVLTF. The DNA sequence reads TGCGCCAGCAGCTTGGGTCCAGCTGGGGCCAACGTCCTGACTTTC.